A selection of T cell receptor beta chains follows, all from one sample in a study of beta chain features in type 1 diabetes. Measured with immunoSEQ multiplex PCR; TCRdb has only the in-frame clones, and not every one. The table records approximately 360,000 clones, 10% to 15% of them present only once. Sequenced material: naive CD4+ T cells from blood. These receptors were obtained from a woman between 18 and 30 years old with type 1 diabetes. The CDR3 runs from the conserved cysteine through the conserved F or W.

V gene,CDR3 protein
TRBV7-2,CASSPRLVAEQFF
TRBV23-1,CASSHSFYF
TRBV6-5,CASRYSQGLGPQHF
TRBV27,CASRPGGASNQPQHF
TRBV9,CASKSGLAGGLNTGELFF
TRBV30,CAWTVQGAYEQYF
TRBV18,CASSPGQDNQPQHF
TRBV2,CASRRGQGTDTQYF
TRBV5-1,CASSSGPGAHTDTQYF
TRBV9,CASTGLSGANVLTF
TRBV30,CAWSVQGNQPQHF
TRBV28,CASSLGGNVLTF
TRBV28,CASSPRGEGHQPQHF
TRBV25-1,CASSQGGGRYTEAFF
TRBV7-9,CASSSRQGAGEQYF
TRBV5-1,CASSLRGGEYNEQFF
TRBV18,CASSPDRDGQPQHF
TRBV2,CASSGDSYGYTF
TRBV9,CASSVRADSYNEQFF
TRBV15,CAAGGYGGELFF